Listed here are 18 T cell receptor beta chains from one sample, sequenced in a study of blood T cell repertoires in COVID-19. The data were produced by immunoSEQ multiplex PCR, yet TCRdb's version contains in-frame clones alone and is incomplete. The data contain 200,000 to 300,000 clones, over 80% of them seen just once; the ten biggest clones take up just over 2.5%. What was sequenced was PBMCs or T cells enriched from blood (not recorded which). Source of these receptors: a woman in her 30s with acute COVID-19.

The V gene is TRBV2, the J gene TRBJ2-7; D gene unclear. The CDR3 is 16 residues long. The germline V gene has CDR1 SNHLY and CDR2 FYNNEI. Trimming took 4 bases from V and 0 from J, leaving 16 bases between them. CDR3 coding DNA: TGTGCCAGCAGTGGTTTGGGCGATTCCCCCTCCTACGAGCAGTACTTC. Encoded protein: CASSGLGDSPSYEQYF.

V and J are TRBV6-5 and TRBJ2-1, with TRBD1 identical over 9 bases. Germline-derived CDR1 and CDR2 are MNHEY and SVGAGI. V lost 8 bases to trimming and J lost 15 bases; unmatched junction nucleotides: 5. The length of the CDR3 is 10 residues. The CDR3 spells CASYTGGLFF. The CDR3 coding sequence is TGTGCCAGCTACACAGGGGGCCTGTTCTTC.

J is TRBJ1-1 and V is TRBV6-2 or TRBV6-3; D gene uncertain. Germline assignment: CDR1 MNHEY and CDR2 SVGEGT. CDR3 length equals 16 residues. Trimming pared 4 bases from V and 8 bases from J, leaving 23 bases between. CDR3 DNA sequence: TGTGCCAGCAGTTCCCCTATGGAGTTTCAGCGTATCGAAGCTTTCTTT. It codes for CASSSPMEFQRIEAFF.

The table lists this clone with a few counts. The V and J genes are TRBV3-1 (or the pseudogene TRBV3-2) and TRBJ2-1; 10 nucleotides line up with TRBD2. The CDR3 consists of 16 residues. The V segment lost 3 bases and the J segment 4 bases; nucleotides outside the gene matches: 6. Germline CDR1 and CDR2: LGHDT and YNNKEL (reference sequence). For the CDR3, the DNA is TGTGCCAGCAGCCATGAGCTAGCGGGGGTTTACAATGAGCAGTTCTTC. Its translation is CASSHELAGVYNEQFF.

J is TRBJ1-5 and V is TRBV19; unclear D gene. This CDR3 is built from 13 residues. Per the germline V gene, CDR1 is LNHDA and CDR2 is SQIVND (reference sequence). Trimming stripped 4 bases from V and 8 bases from J, with 12 bases between. CDR3 nucleotides: TGTGCCAGTAGTACTTCCGTAGTAGAGCCCCAGCATTTT. The encoded protein is CASSTSVVEPQHF.

This rearrangement joins TRBV3-1 (or the pseudogene TRBV3-2) to TRBJ1-6, with D unresolved. Trimming shortened V by 1 base and J by 9 bases, and 7 bases separated the two germline ends. Germline CDR1 is LGHDT and CDR2 is YNNKEL (reference sequence). This CDR3 contains 13 residues. This CDR3 is CASSQGEVSPLHF. The CDR3 DNA is TGTGCCAGCAGCCAAGGGGAGGTTTCACCCCTCCACTTT.

This chain links TRBV4-1 with TRBJ1-4; TRBD1 aligns across 11 bases. Trimming took 3 bases from V and 5 from J; bases not matched to a gene: 2. Looked up from germline, CDR1 is MGHRA and CDR2 is YSYEKL. The CDR3 is made up of 15 amino acids. CDR3 sequence: CASSQGQGENEKLFF. CDR3 nucleotides: TGCGCCAGCAGCCAGGGACAGGGGGAAAATGAAAAACTGTTTTTT.

The CDR3: CSVVPRPNEQFF. CDR3 DNA: TGCAGCGTTGTGCCCAGGCCGAATGAGCAGTTCTTC. This chain connects TRBV29-1 to TRBJ2-1, with no clear D. CDR3 length: 12 residues. Germline V gene data show CDR1 as SQVTM and CDR2 as ANQGSEA. The ends were cut back, 4 bases at V and 7 bases at J, with 11 bases in the middle.

The chain joins TRBV7-2 to TRBJ1-2; D ambiguous. The CDR3 runs 12 residues. V lost 2 bases and J lost 4, with 5 bases in between. Germline V CDR1 and CDR2: SGHTA, FQGNSA. CDR3 in amino acids: CASSLPGYGYTF. CDR3 nucleotides: TGTGCCAGCAGCTTACCGGGCTATGGCTACACCTTC.

The chain recombines TRBV4-3 with TRBJ2-7; TRBD1 matches at 7 bases. In germline, CDR1 is LGHNA, CDR2 YSLEER. This CDR3 has 15 amino acids. J lost 2 bases, V lost 2 bases, and 6 bases had no gene match. In nucleotides, the CDR3 is TGCGCCAGCAGCCAATACCGGGACAGCCCCTACGAGCAGTACTTC. This gives the protein CASSQYRDSPYEQYF.

This sequence joins TRBV9 and TRBJ1-6; D is ambiguous. Germline values: CDR1 SGDLS, CDR2 YYNGEE. Trimming removed 0 bases at V and 9 bases at J, with 13 bases between. This CDR3 has 15 residues. CDR3 bases: TGTGCCAGCAGCGTAGAAGATTTTGAGGGTTCACCCCTCCACTTT. Protein: CASSVEDFEGSPLHF.

This clone was recorded once. V is TRBV10-3 and J is TRBJ2-2; 7 positions agree with TRBD2. CDR3 length: 15 amino acids. Germline V gene sequence: CDR1 ENHRY, CDR2 SYGVKD. V lost 7 bases, J lost 3 bases, and 8 bases stayed unmatched. The CDR3, as DNA: TGTGCCATCAATAGTGGGAGGGAGGACACCGGGGAGCTGTTTTTT. As protein: CAINSGREDTGELFF.

The V gene is TRBV6-5, the J gene TRBJ1-1; D unclear. Germline CDR1 reads MNHEY; CDR2 reads SVGAGI. There are 13 residues in the CDR3. Trimming removed 0 bases at V and 3 bases at J, with 5 bases between. The CDR3 sequence is CASSYSRDTEAFF. CDR3 sequence (DNA): TGTGCCAGCAGTTACTCGCGTGACACTGAAGCTTTCTTT.

This chain joins TRBV5-1 and TRBJ1-1; no clear D. The germline V and J ends were trimmed by 5 bases and 3 bases, with 14 bases remaining between them. Looked up from germline, CDR1 is SGHRS and CDR2 is YFSETQ. CDR3 length: 14 residues. The CDR3 sequence is CASSLLSSDTEAFF. CDR3 in DNA: TGCGCCAGCAGTCTACTCTCTAGCGACACTGAAGCTTTCTTT.

The chain recombines TRBV7-9 with TRBJ1-1, with unresolved D. V was pared by 1 base and J by 8 bases, with 11 bases between. Germline CDR1 is SEHNR and CDR2 is FQNEAQ (reference sequence). The CDR3 totals 13 residues. In nucleotides, the CDR3 is TGTGCCAGCAGCTTAGACCCCGGGAGGGAAGCTTTCTTT. This codes for CASSLDPGREAFF. Full variable domain (outside the CDR3, taken from reference TRBV7-9 and TRBJ1-1): DTGVSQNPRHKITKRGQNVTFRCDPISEHNRLYWYRQTLGQGPEFLTYFQNEAQLEKSRLLSDRFSAERPKGSFSTLEIQRTEQGDSAMYLCASSLDPGREAFFGQGTRLTVV.

This clone showed up just once. The J gene is TRBJ2-1, the V gene TRBV5-1; D possibly corresponds to TRBD2 (6 bases). Between the trimmed V and J ends, which lost 0 bases and 8 bases, there was a span of 21 bases. From germline, CDR1 is SGHRS and CDR2 YFSETQ. There are 17 residues in the CDR3. CDR3 in DNA: TGCGCCAGCAGCTTGGGGGGACTCCTTTCTCCCACGGATGAGCAGTTCTTC. It encodes CASSLGGLLSPTDEQFF. The full variable domain, completed using reference TRBV5-1 and TRBJ2-1, is KAGVTQTPRYLIKTRGQQVTLSCSPISGHRSVSWYQQTPGQGLQFLFEYFSETQRNKGNFPGRFSGRQFSNSRSEMNVSTLELGDSALYLCASSLGGLLSPTDEQFFGPGTRLTVL.

The V and J genes are TRBV5-4 and TRBJ2-7; D is unresolved. The CDR3 is 13 amino acids. Germline V gives CDR1 SGHNT, CDR2 YYREEE (reference sequence). Between the trimmed V and J ends, which lost 4 bases and 0 bases, there was a span of 8 bases. CDR3 nucleotide sequence: TGTGCCAGCAGCCTCGACATCTCCTACGAGCAGTACTTC. It codes for CASSLDISYEQYF.

The chain uses TRBV20-1 and TRBJ2-7; D not certain. The CDR3 sequence is 11 residues long. In germline, CDR1 is DFQATT, CDR2 SNEGSKA (reference sequence). V was shortened by 3 bases and J by 3 bases, with 6 bases between the two germline ends. CDR3 sequence reads: CSARRLYEQYF. CDR3 DNA sequence: TGCAGTGCTAGGCGGCTCTACGAGCAGTACTTC.